The sequence of this T cell receptor (beta chain) was determined in a study of blood T cell repertoires in COVID-19. The method was immunoSEQ multiplex PCR; TCRdb's version includes in-frame clones alone and lacks a portion of them. Of 150,000 to 200,000 clones listed, approximately 79% were seen once; the top ten hold more than 25%. Trimming pared 4 bases from V and 0 bases from J, leaving 14 bases between. The germline V gene has CDR1 SGDLS and CDR2 YYNGEE. There are 16 residues in the CDR3. The sequenced material came from peripheral blood. The chain uses TRBV9 and TRBJ1-3; maybe TRBD1 (5 bases). The sequence derives from a woman between 65 and 79 years old with acute or convalescent COVID-19. CDR3 nucleotide sequence: TGTGCCAGCAGCAAAGGGGAGGGGAACTCTGGAAACACCATATATTTT. Protein product: CASSKGEGNSGNTIYF.